The entry that follows covers one T cell receptor (beta chain) sequence. Per the original data handling: The authors estimated nucleated cell counts from reference gene primer amplification. Sequencing was performed with immunoSEQ multiplex PCR; in TCRdb, only in-frame clones are kept and a portion is missing. From that table come the V and J calls and clone size; the DNA was used to work out D and trimming. The sample has some 35,000 clones; about 90% are singletons. This specimen comes from a study of blood T cell repertoires in COVID-19. Study-wide context: Spain, Italy and the United States supplied samples that represented acute and convalescent COVID-19. PBMCs, B-cell-depleted T cells, or T cells were the source of the cDNA or gDNA that made up the material.

Trimming shortened V by 8 bases and J by 2 bases, and 15 bases separated the two germline ends. Germline V gene lookup returns CDR1 MNHEY and CDR2 SVGAGI. The CDR3 is made up of 14 amino acids. The chain employs TRBV6-5 and TRBJ1-2; maybe TRBD1 (6 bases). The origin of this receptor is a man aged 55 to 69 with active COVID-19. Sequencing was done on a sample of peripheral blood. CDR3 sequence reads: CASWTLRGNYGYTF. CDR3 DNA sequence: TGTGCCAGCTGGACCCTAAGGGGGAACTATGGCTACACCTTC.